This T cell receptor (beta chain) was identified in a study of CD8 T cells in ankylosing spondylitis. Broader study findings: Earlier reports found some motif variants in synovial fluid and blood in reactive arthritis. What seemed typical of ankylosing spondylitis blood was a TCR beta motif built from 7 or 8 highly homologous variants. Disease-linked clones proved CD8+ and comparatively uncommon in peripheral blood.

TCRdb re-called the 5' RACE reads through MiXCR, storing one row per CDR3 protein. The repertoire has about 250,000 distinct CDR3 sequences, 15% to 20% of them found once; the top ten carry approximately 33%. Trimming took 1 base from V and 0 from J, leaving 17 bases between them. The V gene's germline CDR1 is SGHDT and CDR2 YYEEEE. The CDR3 is 17 residues long. This clonotype was found many times. Its antigen remains unknown. Sequencing was done on a sample of blood, either unsorted or a sorted T cell fraction (not recorded which). The TCR was taken from a male donor with ankylosing spondylitis or in good health (not recorded which). The rearrangement uses TRBV5-6 and TRBJ2-7; no definite D call. CDR3 loop: CASSLYRAAASSYEQYF. CDR3 DNA: TGTGCCAGCAGCTTGTACCGTGCGGCAGCGAGCTCCTACGAGCAGTACTTC.